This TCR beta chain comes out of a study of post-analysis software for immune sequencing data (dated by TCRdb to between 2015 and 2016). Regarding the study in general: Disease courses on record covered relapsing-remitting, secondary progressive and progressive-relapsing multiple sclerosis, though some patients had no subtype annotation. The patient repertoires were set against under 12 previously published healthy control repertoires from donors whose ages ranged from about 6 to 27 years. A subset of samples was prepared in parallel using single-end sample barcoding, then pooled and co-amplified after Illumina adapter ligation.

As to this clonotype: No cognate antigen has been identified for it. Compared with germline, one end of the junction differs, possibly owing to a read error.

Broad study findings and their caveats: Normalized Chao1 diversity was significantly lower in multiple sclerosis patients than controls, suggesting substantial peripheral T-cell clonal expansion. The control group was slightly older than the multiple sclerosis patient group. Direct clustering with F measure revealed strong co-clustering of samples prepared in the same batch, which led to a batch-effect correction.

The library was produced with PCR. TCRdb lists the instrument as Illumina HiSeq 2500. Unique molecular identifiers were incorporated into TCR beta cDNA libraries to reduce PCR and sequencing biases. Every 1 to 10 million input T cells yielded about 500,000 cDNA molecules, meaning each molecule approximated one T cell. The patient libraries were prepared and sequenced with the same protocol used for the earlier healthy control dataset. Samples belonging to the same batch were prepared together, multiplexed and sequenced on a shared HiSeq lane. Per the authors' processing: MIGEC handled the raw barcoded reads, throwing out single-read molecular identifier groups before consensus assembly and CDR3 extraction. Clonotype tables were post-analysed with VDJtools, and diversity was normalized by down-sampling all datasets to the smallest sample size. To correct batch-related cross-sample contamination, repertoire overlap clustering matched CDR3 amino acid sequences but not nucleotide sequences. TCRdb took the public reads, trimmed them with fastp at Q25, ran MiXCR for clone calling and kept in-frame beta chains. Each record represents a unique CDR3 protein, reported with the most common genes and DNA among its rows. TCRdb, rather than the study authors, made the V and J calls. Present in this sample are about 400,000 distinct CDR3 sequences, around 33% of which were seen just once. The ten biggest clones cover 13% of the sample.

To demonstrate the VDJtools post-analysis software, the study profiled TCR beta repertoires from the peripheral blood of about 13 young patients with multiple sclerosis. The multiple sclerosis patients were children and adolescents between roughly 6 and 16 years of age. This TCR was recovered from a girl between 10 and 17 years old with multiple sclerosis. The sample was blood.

Here the CDR3 is given as CASSLGLAGAGDTQYF. DNA sequence: TGTGCTAGCAGCTTAGGACTAGCGGGGGCGGGAGATACGCAGTATTTT. Recombination linked TRBV7-7 to TRBJ2-3; 13 middle bases align to TRBD2. The germline V gene (reference sequence) yields SSHAT for CDR1 and FNYEAQ for CDR2. The CDR3 measures 16 amino acids from cysteine to phenylalanine. Only CDR3 DNA remains: 48 bases, in frame from the first base.